These 2 T cell receptor beta chains originate from one sample sequenced in a study of blood T cell repertoires in COVID-19. This table comes from immunoSEQ multiplex PCR, and its TCRdb copy is limited to in-frame clones, with some not included. The table records about 230,000 clones, more than 80% of them present only once. The material sequenced was peripheral blood. These receptors all stem from a woman aged 30 to 39 with COVID-19, enrolled during active disease.

V and J are TRBV5-1 and TRBJ2-7, with 12 positions matching TRBD2. Trimming took 4 bases from V and 6 from J; bases not matched to a gene: 11. This CDR3 spans 16 amino acids. CDR1 and CDR2 from the germline V gene are SGHRS and YFSETQ. The CDR3 DNA reads TGCGCCAGCAGCACCTTCCGACTAGCGGGAGTCCGCGAGCAGTACTTC. Its translation: CASSTFRLAGVREQYF.

The chain uses TRBV6-4 and TRBJ1-5; a possible D gene is TRBD1 (5 bases). CDR1 is MRHNA and CDR2 is SNTAGT in the germline V gene. V lost 1 base and J 7 bases, leaving 17 bases between the germline ends. The CDR3 sequence is 16 residues long. CDR3 sequence reads: CASSDLDTPGPQPQHF. The CDR3 DNA reads as TGTGCCAGCAGTGACTTGGACACCCCGGGTCCCCAGCCCCAGCATTTT.